The present T cell receptor beta chain was sequenced within a study of T cells in Graves' hyperthyroidism and ophthalmopathy. Study-level points and caveats: For ophthalmopathy, model prediction preceded onset by a median roughly 6.2 months.

The CDR3 loop spans 18 amino acids. Germline V gene lookup returns CDR1 ENHRY and CDR2 SYGVKD. The ends lost 4 bases at V and 9 bases at J; junction bases unmatched: 18. TCR beta CDR3 regions were amplified from RNA transcripts. HTBI primers were the set used in a first-round RT-PCR of the TCR CDR3. Each CDR3 protein is one row after TCRdb ran MiXCR on the multiplex PCR reads. The sample lists about 600,000 distinct CDR3 sequences, 14% occurring once. Patients were excluded because of uncontrolled infection, other autoimmune disease, pregnancy or lactation. This clonotype was detected ten times or more. The antigen is undetermined.

Sequenced input: blood. The receptor was derived from a woman between 18 and 29 years old with Graves' ophthalmopathy. The V gene is TRBV10-3, the J gene TRBJ2-3; TRBD2 matches at 11 bases. Written as DNA, the CDR3 is TGTGCCATCAGTGGTCCTAGCGGGAGGCCCACCGCCTCGGGGACGCAGTATTTT. Encoded protein: CAISGPSGRPTASGTQYF.